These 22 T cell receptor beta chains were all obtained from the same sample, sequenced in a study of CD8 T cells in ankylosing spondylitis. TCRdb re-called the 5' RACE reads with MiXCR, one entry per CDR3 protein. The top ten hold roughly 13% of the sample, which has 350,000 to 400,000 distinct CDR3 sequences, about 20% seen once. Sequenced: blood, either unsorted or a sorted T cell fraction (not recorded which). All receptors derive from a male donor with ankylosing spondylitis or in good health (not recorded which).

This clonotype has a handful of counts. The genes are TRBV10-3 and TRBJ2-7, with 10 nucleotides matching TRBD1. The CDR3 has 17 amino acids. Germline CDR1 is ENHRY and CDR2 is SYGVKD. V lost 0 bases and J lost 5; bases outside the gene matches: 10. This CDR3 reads CAISESGGDRGYHEQYF. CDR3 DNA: TGTGCCATCAGTGAGTCGGGGGGGGACAGGGGATATCACGAGCAGTACTTC.

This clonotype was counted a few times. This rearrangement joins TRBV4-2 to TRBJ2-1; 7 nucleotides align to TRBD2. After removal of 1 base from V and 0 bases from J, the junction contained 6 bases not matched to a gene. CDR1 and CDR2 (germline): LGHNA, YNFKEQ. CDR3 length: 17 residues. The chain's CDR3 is CASSQVSSGFSYNEQFF. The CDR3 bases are TGTGCCAGCAGCCAAGTTTCTAGCGGCTTCTCCTACAATGAGCAGTTCTTC.

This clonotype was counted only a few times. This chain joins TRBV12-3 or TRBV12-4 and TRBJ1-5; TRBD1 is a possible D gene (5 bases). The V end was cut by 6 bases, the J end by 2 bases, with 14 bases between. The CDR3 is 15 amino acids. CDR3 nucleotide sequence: TGTGCCAGCAGCCTCGAGGGGTTGGGCAATCAGCCCCAGCATTTT. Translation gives CASSLEGLGNQPQHF.

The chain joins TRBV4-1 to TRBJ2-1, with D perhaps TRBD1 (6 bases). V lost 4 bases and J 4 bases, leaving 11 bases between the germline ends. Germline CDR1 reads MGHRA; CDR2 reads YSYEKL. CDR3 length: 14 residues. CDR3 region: CASSRPGTYNEQFF. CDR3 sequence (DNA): TGCGCCAGCAGCCGCCCCGGGACATACAATGAGCAGTTCTTC.

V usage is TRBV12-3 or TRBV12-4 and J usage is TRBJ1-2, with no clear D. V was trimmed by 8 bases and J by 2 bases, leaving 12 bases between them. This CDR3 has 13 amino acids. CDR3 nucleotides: TGTGCCAGCTCCGCCATCGAAAACTATGGCTACACCTTC. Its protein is CASSAIENYGYTF.

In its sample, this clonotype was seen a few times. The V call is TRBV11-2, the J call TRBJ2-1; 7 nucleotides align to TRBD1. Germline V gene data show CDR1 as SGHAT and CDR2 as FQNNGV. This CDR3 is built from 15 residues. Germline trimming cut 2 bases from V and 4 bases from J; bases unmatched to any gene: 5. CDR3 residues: CASSLRDRAYNEQFF. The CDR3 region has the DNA TGTGCCAGCAGCTTAAGAGACAGGGCTTACAATGAGCAGTTCTTC.

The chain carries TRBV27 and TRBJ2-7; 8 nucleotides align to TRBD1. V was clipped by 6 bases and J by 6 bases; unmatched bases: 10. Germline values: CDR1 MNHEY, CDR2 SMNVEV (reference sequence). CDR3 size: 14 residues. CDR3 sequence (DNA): TGTGCCAGCAGGTCAGGACAGGGTGCATTCGAGCAGTACTTC. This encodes CASRSGQGAFEQYF.

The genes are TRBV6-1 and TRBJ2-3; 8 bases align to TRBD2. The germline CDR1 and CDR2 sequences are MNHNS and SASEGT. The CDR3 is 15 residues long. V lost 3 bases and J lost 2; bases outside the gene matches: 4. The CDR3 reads CASSEEAGVTDTQYF. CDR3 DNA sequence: TGTGCCAGCAGTGAGGAAGCGGGGGTCACAGATACGCAGTATTTT.

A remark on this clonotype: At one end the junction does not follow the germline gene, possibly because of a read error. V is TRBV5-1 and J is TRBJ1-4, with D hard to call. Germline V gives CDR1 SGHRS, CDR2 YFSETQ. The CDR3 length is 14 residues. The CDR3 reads CASNLGYGNEKLFF. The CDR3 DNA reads TGCGCCAGCAACTTGGGGTACGGGAATGAAAAACTGTTTTTT.

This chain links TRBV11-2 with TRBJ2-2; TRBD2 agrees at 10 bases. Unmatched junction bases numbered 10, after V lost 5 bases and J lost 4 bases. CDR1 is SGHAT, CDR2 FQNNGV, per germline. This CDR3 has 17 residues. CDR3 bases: TGTGCCAGCAGCAACGTAGAAGAGCGGGGGGGCACCGGGGAGCTGTTTTTT. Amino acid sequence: CASSNVEERGGTGELFF.

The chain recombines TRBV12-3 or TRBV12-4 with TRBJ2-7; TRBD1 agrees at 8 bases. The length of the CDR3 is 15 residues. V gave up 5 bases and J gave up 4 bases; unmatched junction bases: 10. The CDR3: CASSTGQGRSYEQYF. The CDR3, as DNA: TGTGCCAGCAGTACCGGACAGGGTCGGAGTTACGAGCAGTACTTC.

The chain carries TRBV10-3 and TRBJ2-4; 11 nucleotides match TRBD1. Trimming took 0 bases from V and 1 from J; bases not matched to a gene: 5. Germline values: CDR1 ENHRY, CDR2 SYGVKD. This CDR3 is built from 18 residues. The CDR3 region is CAISESRGTGGAKNIQYF. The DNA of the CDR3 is TGTGCCATCAGTGAGTCGCGTGGGACAGGGGGGGCCAAAAACATTCAGTACTTC.

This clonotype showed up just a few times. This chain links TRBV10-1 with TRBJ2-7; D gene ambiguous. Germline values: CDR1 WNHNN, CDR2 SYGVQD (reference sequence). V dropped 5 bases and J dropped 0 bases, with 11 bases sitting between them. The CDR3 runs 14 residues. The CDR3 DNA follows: TGCGCCAGCAGTCGCGAGGCGCTCTCCTACGAGCAGTACTTC. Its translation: CASSREALSYEQYF.

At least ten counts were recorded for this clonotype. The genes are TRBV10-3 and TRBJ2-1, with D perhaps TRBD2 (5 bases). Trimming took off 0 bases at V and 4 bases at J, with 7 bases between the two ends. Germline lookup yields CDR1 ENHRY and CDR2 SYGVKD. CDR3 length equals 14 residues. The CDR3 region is CAISESSGYNEQFF. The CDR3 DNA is TGTGCCATCAGTGAGTCCTCGGGGTACAATGAGCAGTTCTTC.

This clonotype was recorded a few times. Here the CDR3 reads CSVVPWGANVLTF. The CDR3 DNA sequence: TGCAGCGTTGTACCTTGGGGGGCCAACGTCCTGACTTTC. The genes are TRBV29-1 and TRBJ2-6; D gene unclear. The CDR3 has 13 residues. V lost 4 bases and J lost 4, with 8 bases in between. Looked up from germline, CDR1 is SQVTM and CDR2 is ANQGSEA.

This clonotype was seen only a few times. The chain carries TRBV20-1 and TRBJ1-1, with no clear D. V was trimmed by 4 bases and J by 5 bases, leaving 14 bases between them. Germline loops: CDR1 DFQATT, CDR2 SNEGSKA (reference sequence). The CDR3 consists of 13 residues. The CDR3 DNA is TGCAGTGCTAAGGTATCGGGAGAGACTGAAGCTTTCTTT. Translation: CSAKVSGETEAFF.

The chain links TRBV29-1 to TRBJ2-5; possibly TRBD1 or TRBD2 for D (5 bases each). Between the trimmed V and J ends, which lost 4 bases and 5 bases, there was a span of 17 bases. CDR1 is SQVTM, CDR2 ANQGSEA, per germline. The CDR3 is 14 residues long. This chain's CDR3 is CSVGGDVGTETQYF. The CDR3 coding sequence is TGCAGCGTTGGTGGGGACGTTGGAACGGAGACCCAGTACTTC.

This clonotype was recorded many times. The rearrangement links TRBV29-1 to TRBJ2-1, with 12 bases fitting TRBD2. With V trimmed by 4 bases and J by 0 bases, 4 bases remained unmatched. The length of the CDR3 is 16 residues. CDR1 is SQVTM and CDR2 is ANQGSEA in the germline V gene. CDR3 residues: CSVALAGGSSYNEQFF. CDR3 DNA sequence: TGCAGCGTTGCCCTAGCGGGGGGGAGCTCCTACAATGAGCAGTTCTTC.

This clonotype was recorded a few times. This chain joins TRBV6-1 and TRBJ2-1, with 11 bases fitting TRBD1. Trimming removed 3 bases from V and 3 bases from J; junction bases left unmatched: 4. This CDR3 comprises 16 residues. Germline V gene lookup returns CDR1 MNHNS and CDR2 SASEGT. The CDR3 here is CASSEWGTGGYNEQFF. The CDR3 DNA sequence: TGTGCCAGCAGTGAGTGGGGGACAGGGGGCTACAATGAGCAGTTCTTC.

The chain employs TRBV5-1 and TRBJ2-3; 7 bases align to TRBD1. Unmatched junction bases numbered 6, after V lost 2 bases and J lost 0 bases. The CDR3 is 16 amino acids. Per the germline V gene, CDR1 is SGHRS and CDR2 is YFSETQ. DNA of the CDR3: TGCGCCAGCAGCTTACAGGGGCGTATGAGCACAGATACGCAGTATTTT. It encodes CASSLQGRMSTDTQYF.

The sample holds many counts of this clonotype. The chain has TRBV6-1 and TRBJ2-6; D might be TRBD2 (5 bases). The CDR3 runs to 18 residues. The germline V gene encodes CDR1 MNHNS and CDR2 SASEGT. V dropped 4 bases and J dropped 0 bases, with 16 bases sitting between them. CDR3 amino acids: CASSAGSEPSSGANVLTF. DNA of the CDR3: TGTGCCAGCAGTGCGGGGTCTGAACCCTCCTCTGGGGCCAACGTCCTGACTTTC.

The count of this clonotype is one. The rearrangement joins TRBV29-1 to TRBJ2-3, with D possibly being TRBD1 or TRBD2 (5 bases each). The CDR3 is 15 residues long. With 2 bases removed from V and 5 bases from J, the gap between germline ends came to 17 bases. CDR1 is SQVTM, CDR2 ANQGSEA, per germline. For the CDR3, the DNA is TGCAGCGTTGAATTGTACGGCGGGCAGGGAGATACGCAGTATTTT. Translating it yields CSVELYGGQGDTQYF.